This T cell receptor (beta chain) was documented in a study of OX40 agonist ivuxolimab in advanced cancers. General study results and limits: Among the lowest peripheral clonal expansion occurred in 0.1-3.0 mg/kg partial responders.

TCRdb's table, derived via immunoSEQ multiplex PCR, lists solely in-frame clones and lacks some. The table has tens of thousands of clones, around 94% seen once. Systemic immunosuppression or autoimmune disease history was grounds to exclude patients. Peripheral blood came from all dose cohorts at three timepoints. Turning to this clone: Its antigen remains unknown.

The V gene lost 5 bases and the J gene lost 1 base, with 15 bases spanning the gap. Germline CDR1 MNHEY, CDR2 SMNVEV (reference sequence). The CDR3 covers 16 residues. The clonotype comes from an adult with an advanced solid tumor such as melanoma, head and neck, liver or kidney cancer. The chain recombines TRBV27 with TRBJ2-1, with a possible D match to TRBD2 (6 bases). This material consisted of CD4+ or CD8+ T cells sorted from blood, taken in a trial of the OX40 agonist ivuxolimab. The CDR3 region has the DNA TGTGCCAGCAGTCAGCCGGGACTTCCGTCCTACAATGAGCAGTTCTTC. Translating gives CASSQPGLPSYNEQFF.